The 19 T cell receptor beta chains listed next were all sequenced from one sample in a study of blood T cell repertoires in COVID-19. The repertoire was sequenced with immunoSEQ multiplex PCR; TCRdb's copy has only in-frame clones and lacks some. Of a few hundred thousand clones listed, roughly 91% are singletons. The sample comprised PBMCs or T cells enriched from blood (not recorded which). Receptors were obtained from a woman between 18 and 29 years old who had recovered from COVID-19.

Written as DNA, the CDR3 is TGTGCCAGCAGCCGGGACACCACAGATACGCAGTATTTT. Residues: CASSRDTTDTQYF. The chain combines TRBV6-4 with TRBJ2-3, with D perhaps TRBD1 (6 bases). The germline gives CDR1 MRHNA, CDR2 SNTAGT. Trimming removed 6 bases at V and 2 bases at J, with 9 bases between. The CDR3 covers 13 residues.

This clone was seen just once. CDR3 sequence (DNA): TGCACCAGCAGCCAAGATCTGCAGGGGTCCGACGTGGGACTAGCGGGCAATGAGCAGTTCTTC. It is translated as CTSSQDLQGSDVGLAGNEQFF. The chain links TRBV1 to TRBJ2-1; TRBD2, the table's D call, was not compared with the DNA. TRBV1 is a known pseudogene. CDR3 length: 21 residues.

The V and J genes are TRBV5-1 and TRBJ2-5; possible D gene TRBD1, 5 bases. Between the trimmed V and J ends, which lost 6 bases and 5 bases, there was a span of 17 bases. Germline-derived CDR1 and CDR2 are SGHRS and YFSETQ. The CDR3 spans 14 residues. The CDR3 DNA sequence: TGCGCCAGCACCCAGGACACCGCCCGGGAGACCCAGTACTTC. This gives the protein CASTQDTARETQYF.

The chain combines TRBV24-1 with TRBJ2-3; no clear D gene. V lost 9 bases to trimming and J lost 2 bases, with 8 bases between them. In germline, CDR1 is KGHDR, CDR2 SFDVKD. This CDR3 region has 12 residues. The DNA of the CDR3 is TGTGCCACCCTGCGGCACACAGATACGCAGTATTTT. Translation: CATLRHTDTQYF.

This chain links TRBV11-3 with TRBJ2-3, with 7 bases fitting TRBD1. This CDR3 comprises 15 residues. In germline, CDR1 is SGHNT, CDR2 YENEEA. The J segment lost 4 bases and the V segment lost 0 bases, leaving 4 bases of the junction unmatched. CDR3: CASSLDGTASDTQYF. The CDR3, as DNA: TGTGCCAGCAGCTTAGATGGGACAGCTTCAGATACGCAGTATTTT.

The rearrangement joins TRBV27 to TRBJ1-5, with D unclear. The length of the CDR3 is 14 residues. Deletions cut 4 bases from V and 3 bases from J, with 10 bases between. Germline values: CDR1 MNHEY, CDR2 SMNVEV (reference sequence). CDR3 coding DNA: TGTGCCAGCAGTTCATTCGACAACAATCAGCCCCAGCATTTT. Its translation is CASSSFDNNQPQHF.

The chain carries TRBV7-3 and TRBJ2-3; tentatively, D is TRBD2 (6 bases). Per germline, CDR1 SGHTA and CDR2 FQGTGA. Trimming left V 5 bases short and J 0 bases short, with 9 bases between. CDR3 size: 14 residues. CDR3 sequence: CASSPGESTDTQYF. CDR3 nucleotides: TGTGCCAGCAGCCCGGGGGAAAGCACAGATACGCAGTATTTT.

The chain combines TRBV29-1 with TRBJ1-2, with D perhaps TRBD1 (6 bases). The length of the CDR3 is 13 residues. V lost 4 bases to trimming and J lost 2 bases, with 11 bases between them. The germline gives CDR1 SQVTM, CDR2 ANQGSEA. In DNA, the CDR3 is TGCAGCGTTGGGGCCGGGACAAACTATGGCTACACCTTC. Its protein product is CSVGAGTNYGYTF.

V and J are TRBV29-1 and TRBJ2-7; D is perhaps TRBD1 (5 bases). With 4 bases removed from V and 5 bases from J, the gap between germline ends came to 6 bases. Germline V gives CDR1 SQVTM, CDR2 ANQGSEA. The CDR3 totals 10 residues. The CDR3 spells CSVGRDEQYF. Written as DNA, the CDR3 is TGCAGCGTTGGCAGGGACGAGCAGTACTTC.

The chain links TRBV20-1 to TRBJ2-1, with TRBD2 identical over 9 bases. With V trimmed by 3 bases and J by 7 bases, 10 bases remained unmatched. The V gene's germline CDR1 is DFQATT and CDR2 SNEGSKA (reference sequence). This CDR3 comprises 15 residues. In DNA form, the CDR3 reads TGCAGTGCTAGTGAAGCGGGGGGCAGGTATAATGAGCAGTTCTTC. Translation gives CSASEAGGRYNEQFF.

This chain connects TRBV2 to TRBJ2-1; 7 bases fit TRBD2. The V segment lost 7 bases and the J segment 2 bases; nucleotides outside the gene matches: 11. The germline CDR1 and CDR2 sequences are SNHLY and FYNNEI. The CDR3 loop spans 16 amino acids. The CDR3 sequence: CASTREERGPYNEQFF. The CDR3 region has the DNA TGTGCCAGCACCCGGGAGGAGCGGGGCCCCTACAATGAGCAGTTCTTC.

The rearrangement joins TRBV27 to TRBJ1-1, with TRBD1 matching 8 bases. The CDR3 has 15 amino acids. J was trimmed by 1 base and V by 5 bases; bases with no gene match: 6. Per the germline V gene, CDR1 is MNHEY and CDR2 is SMNVEV (reference sequence). The CDR3 DNA reads as TGTGCCAGCAGTCCGGACAGGGTTGAGAACACTGAAGCTTTCTTT. This sequence encodes CASSPDRVENTEAFF.

The chain has TRBV4-2 and TRBJ1-6; 8 bases are a match to TRBD1. Germline-derived CDR1 and CDR2 are LGHNA and YNFKEQ. CDR3 length equals 18 residues. V shed 1 base, J shed 3 bases, and the junction held 8 bases outside the gene matches. Written as DNA, the CDR3 is TGTGCCAGCAGCCAAGGGTCAGGGGGCATTGGCTATAATTCACCCCTCCACTTT. Encoded protein: CASSQGSGGIGYNSPLHF.

This chain connects TRBV10-3 to TRBJ2-5; 10 nucleotides match TRBD1. The CDR3 totals 13 residues. The ends lost 10 bases at V and 1 base at J; junction bases unmatched: 3. Germline V gene data show CDR1 as ENHRY and CDR2 as SYGVKD. The CDR3 nucleotides read TGTGCCAGCAGGACAGGGGGCCAAGAGACCCAGTACTTC. Translating it yields CASRTGGQETQYF.

The gene calls are TRBV4-1 and TRBJ1-4, with D unresolved. This CDR3 spans 15 amino acids. V lost 0 bases and J 2 bases, leaving 7 bases between the germline ends. In germline, CDR1 is MGHRA, CDR2 YSYEKL. CDR3 loop: CASSQERATNEKLFF. The CDR3 bases are TGCGCCAGCAGCCAAGAGAGGGCTACTAATGAAAAACTGTTTTTT.

The rearrangement uses TRBV18 and TRBJ1-3; D may be TRBD1 (5 bases). This CDR3 spans 15 amino acids. With 3 bases removed from V and 4 bases from J, the gap between germline ends came to 13 bases. Germline V gene sequence: CDR1 KGHSH, CDR2 LQKENI. In DNA, the CDR3 is TGTGCCAGCTCACCGCTTTCAGGGTCCGGAAACACCATATATTTT. It specifies CASSPLSGSGNTIYF. Complete variable domain (other parts from reference TRBV18 and TRBJ1-3): NAGVMQNPRHLVRRRGQEARLRCSPMKGHSHVYWYRQLPEEGLKFMVYLQKENIIDESGMPKERFSAEFPKEGPSILRIQQVVRGDSAAYFCASSPLSGSGNTIYFGEGSWLTVV.

The J gene is TRBJ1-1, the V gene TRBV6-4; weak D call: TRBD1 (6 bases). Germline CDR1 and CDR2: MRHNA and SNTAGT. Trimming stripped 2 bases from V and 5 bases from J, with 15 bases between. This CDR3 is 15 amino acids long. CDR3 residues: CASSDLSGVRTEAFF. The CDR3 DNA reads TGTGCCAGCAGTGACCTATCAGGGGTGAGGACTGAAGCTTTCTTT.

The CDR3 is CASSSRDTDYSGNTIYF. The CDR3 DNA follows: TGCGCCAGCAGCTCCCGGGACACGGATTACTCTGGAAACACCATATATTTT. The chain links TRBV5-1 to TRBJ1-3; TRBD1 is a possible D gene (6 bases). V was trimmed by 3 bases and J by 0 bases, leaving 16 bases between them. The germline CDR1 and CDR2 sequences are SGHRS and YFSETQ. The CDR3 extends over 17 amino acids.

J is TRBJ2-7 and V is TRBV10-1; TRBD1 matches at 7 bases. Germline V gene sequence: CDR1 WNHNN, CDR2 SYGVQD (reference sequence). The CDR3 length is 15 residues. V trimming: 2 bases; J trimming: 6 bases; junction bases outside the gene matches: 10. CDR3 in amino acids: CASSEKLRGLGEQYF. As DNA, the CDR3 is TGCGCCAGCAGTGAGAAACTAAGGGGGCTGGGCGAGCAGTACTTC.